This T cell receptor beta chain was obtained from a study of T cells after yellow fever vaccination. Germline CDR1 reads SQVTM; CDR2 reads ANQGSEA. The CDR3 runs to 23 residues. The trim removed 1 base at V and 4 bases at J, leaving 28 bases unmatched. They built TCR cDNA with 5'RACE template switching, a step that put in a universal primer site and UMIs. From the 5' RACE reads, TCRdb called clonotypes with MiXCR, one entry per CDR3 protein. The sample has some 340,000 distinct CDR3 sequences, about 10% seen once. This clonotype showed up just a few times. The sample was CD4+ T cells sorted from PBMCs, taken 45 days after the yellow fever booster vaccination. The TCR originated in a man aged 18 to 30 who received the YFV17D yellow fever vaccine. The genes are TRBV29-1 and TRBJ2-3, with TRBD2 identical over 11 bases. Here the CDR3 reads CSVEAPPHGSSGGVLTRADTQYF. In nucleotides, the CDR3 is TGCAGCGTTGAAGCCCCCCCTCATGGTAGTAGCGGGGGGGTATTAACACGGGCAGATACGCAGTATTTT.